A selection of T cell receptor beta chains follows, all from one sample in a study of blood T cell repertoires in COVID-19. TCRdb keeps only in-frame clones here, not all; method: immunoSEQ multiplex PCR. Of 150,000 or so clones detected, 82% appear once; the ten largest clones hold approximately 6.8%. The sample was peripheral blood. Receptors were obtained from a woman in her 40s with COVID-19, enrolled during active disease. Both conserved end residues are part of each CDR3. Each record gives: D gene, J gene, V gene, clone size, CDR3 DNA, CDR3 protein. A D gene is named only where the DNA matches it firmly. Size values are once, few and many counts, or a class for expanded clones, and some rows have none.

.	TRBJ2-6	TRBV2	.	TGTGCCAGCAGTGCATACAGGACCTCTGGGGCCAACGTCCTGACTTTC	CASSAYRTSGANVLTF
.	TRBJ2-5	TRBV7-9	.	TGTGCCAGCAGCTTAATTCAGGTGGAAGAGACCCAGTACTTC	CASSLIQVEETQYF
TRBD2	TRBJ2-7	TRBV11-2	.	TGTGCCACCCGAGGCATGGGGACTAGCGGGACCCCGGTCTACGAGCAGTACTTC	CATRGMGTSGTPVYEQYF
.	TRBJ2-1	TRBV18	.	TGTGCCAGCTCACCCGGGACTCACAACAATGAGCAGTTCTTC	CASSPGTHNNEQFF
TRBD1	TRBJ2-3	TRBV9	.	TGTGCCAGCAGCGTAGGGGCAGGGGGAGATAACACAGATACGCAGTATTTT	CASSVGAGGDNTDTQYF
TRBD1	TRBJ2-3	TRBV7-7	.	TGTGCTAGCAGCTTATCGGGACAGAGCACAGATACGCAGTATTTT	CASSLSGQSTDTQYF
.	TRBJ1-1	TRBV30	.	TGTGCCTCGAACCTGGGCGCTATTGAAGCTTTCTTT	CASNLGAIEAFF
TRBD1	TRBJ1-1	TRBV18	.	TGTGCCAGCTCACTATACCAGACAGGGAAGAACACTGAAGCTTTCTTT	CASSLYQTGKNTEAFF
.	TRBJ2-3	TRBV20-1	.	TGCAGTGCTAGTCCCTTGGCTAGCACAGATACGCAGTATTTT	CSASPLASTDTQYF
.	TRBJ1-2	TRBV24-1	.	TGTGCCACCAAAGGTCGGGGGAGACTCCCCTATGGCTACACCTTC	CATKGRGRLPYGYTF
TRBD1	TRBJ2-5	TRBV19	.	TGTGCCAGTAGTAACAGGGGGCGTGGCGGGGCCCAGTACTTC	CASSNRGRGGAQYF
TRBD1	TRBJ1-1	TRBV6-5	few	TGTGCCAGCAGGTTGGGACAGCTCACTGAAGCTTTCTTT	CASRLGQLTEAFF
.	TRBJ2-5	TRBV28	.	TGTGCCAGCGGAAAGGGGGTCCAAGAGACCCAGTACTTC	CASGKGVQETQYF
.	TRBJ1-6	TRBV5-6	.	TGTGCCAGCAGCAGGACAGAGATTAATTCACCCCTCCACTTT	CASSRTEINSPLHF
.	TRBJ1-2	TRBV6-5	once	TGTGCCAGCACCAAGTTGGCAGGGGTAGACTATGGCTACACCTTC	CASTKLAGVDYGYTF
TRBD2	TRBJ2-1	TRBV5-4	.	TGTGCCAGCAGCTTGGATATAGCGGGAGGGCTGAATGAGCAGTTCTTC	CASSLDIAGGLNEQFF
TRBD1	TRBJ1-5	TRBV11-3	.	TGTGCCAGCAGCCACCCCCCGACAGGGGGGCTCCCGCCCCAGCATTTT	CASSHPPTGGLPPQHF
TRBD1	TRBJ2-1	TRBV24-1	.	TGTGCCACCAGTGAGCGGACAGGGCGCGCCCATTGGGGTACGAATGAGCAGTTCTTC	CATSERTGRAHWGTNEQFF
TRBD1	TRBJ1-1	TRBV18	.	TGTGCCAGCTCACAGGGACAGGGGTCGACTGAAGCTTTCTTT	CASSQGQGSTEAFF
TRBD2	TRBJ2-5	TRBV4-2	.	TGTGCCAGCAGCGTAAACTCGGGACTAGAAGAGACCCAGTACTTC	CASSVNSGLEETQYF
.	TRBJ2-2	TRBV18	.	TGTGCCAGCTCACCAAGCATTACTAGCTATAACACCGGGGAGCTGTTTTTT	CASSPSITSYNTGELFF
TRBD1	TRBJ1-5	TRBV4-1	.	TGCGCCAGCAGCCGACCCGACGGGACAGTCAATCAGCCCCAGCATTTT	CASSRPDGTVNQPQHF
TRBD1	TRBJ1-2	TRBV19	few	TGTGCCAGTAGTAAGTCAAGATATCGGACAGGGACTTATGGCTACACCTTC	CASSKSRYRTGTYGYTF
.	TRBJ2-1	TRBV7-6	few	TGTGCCAGCAGCCGGTCAGGGGCCCTTAATTACAATGAGCAGTTCTTC	CASSRSGALNYNEQFF
TRBD2	TRBJ2-3	TRBV19	few	TGTGCCAGTAGTATACTAGCGGGGGGGGCTCGGGCAGATACGCAGTATTTT	CASSILAGGARADTQYF
.	TRBJ2-1	TRBV3-1/TRBV3-2	.	TGTGCCAGCAGCCCGCGGGTCGGCTCCTACAATGAGCAGTTCTTC	CASSPRVGSYNEQFF
TRBD2	TRBJ2-3	TRBV5-1	.	TGCGCCAGCGGAAAACTAGCGGGAGGAACAGATACGCAGTATTTT	CASGKLAGGTDTQYF
TRBD1	TRBJ1-5	TRBV3-1/TRBV3-2	few	TGTGCCAGCAGCCCCACAGGGGTTAGCAATCAGCCCCAGCATTTT	CASSPTGVSNQPQHF
TRBD1	TRBJ1-5	TRBV6-1	.	TGTGCCAGCAGTGACAGGGGGCGGGGTCGCGATCAGCCCCAGCATTTT	CASSDRGRGRDQPQHF
TRBD2	TRBJ2-1	TRBV2	.	TGTGCCAGCAGTGACTTTGACTACGGGACTAGCGGGAGACATTGGCCTGAGCAGTTCTTC	CASSDFDYGTSGRHWPEQFF
TRBD2	TRBJ2-7	TRBV5-1	.	TGCGCCAGCAGCTTACTACTAGCGGGAGGAGGAGGCGAGCAGTACTTC	CASSLLLAGGGGEQYF
TRBD1	TRBJ2-5	TRBV19	.	TGTGCCAGTAGTGGGATGCCTAAAGGACAGGGCCTTCAAGAGACCCAGTACTTC	CASSGMPKGQGLQETQYF
TRBD2	TRBJ2-7	TRBV18	.	TGTGCCAGCTCACCAACGGCTAGCGGGTCCTACGAGCAGTACTTC	CASSPTASGSYEQYF
TRBD1	TRBJ1-3	TRBV6-5	.	TGTGCCAGCAGGGACAGGGTTGGTGGAAACACCATATATTTT	CASRDRVGGNTIYF
TRBD1	TRBJ1-1	TRBV28	.	TGTGCCAGCAGCCTCGACAGGGTCCGCACTGAAGCTTTCTTT	CASSLDRVRTEAFF
.	TRBJ2-5	TRBV19	.	TGTGCCAGTAGTAGGGGGGAGGACGTTTTGGAGACCCAGTACTTC	CASSRGEDVLETQYF
TRBD1	TRBJ2-7	TRBV7-9	.	TGTGCCAGCAGCTTACGAGACAGGGCTTTATGGGAGCAGTACTTC	CASSLRDRALWEQYF
TRBD1	TRBJ2-2	TRBV7-8	.	TGTGCCAGCAGCTTATTAAAGGGGGACAGGGAGAGCACCGGGGAGCTGTTTTTT	CASSLLKGDRESTGELFF
TRBD2	TRBJ2-1	TRBV5-5	.	TGTGCCAGCAGAGCCGGGACTAGCATGATCAATGAGCAGTTCTTC	CASRAGTSMINEQFF
.	TRBJ2-3	TRBV29-1	.	TGCAGCGTTGAAGGGCAGAGCACAGATACGCAGTATTTT	CSVEGQSTDTQYF